This entry features one T cell receptor beta chain sequence. There is no known antigen for this receptor. Per-base qualities were not stored, and no clone one base away is much larger. Each clonotype received, on average, about 9.7x coverage in deep resolution sequencing performed on a MiSeq, where the target depth lay between 1 in 1 million and 1 in 200,000 T cells. TCR beta libraries were generated with the immunoSEQ hsTCRB Kit. Under the source paper's analysis protocol: Data were analyzed with ImmunoSEQ Data Assistant and ImmunoSEQ Analyzer, with V, D and J genes assigned per IMGT definitions. Clonality, with values ranging from 0 to 1, was calculated as one minus the normalized Shannon entropy of productive rearrangement frequencies. Only overrepresented clonotypes making up at least 0.05% of each patient's repertoire were included in the public clonotype analysis. Repertoires from around 13 age-matched healthy donors in immuneACCESS were used as clonality controls. TCRdb obtained this table from immuneACCESS and retained in-frame rearrangements with V and J assigned. These tables miss some clones; where compared with another copy, unresolved V genes account for less than half of the shortfall, and the remainder is unexplained. D and trimming come from the DNA, and the V and J calls and clone size come from that table. The sample table shows tens of thousands of clones, and around 53% are seen once. Approximately 32% of the sample belongs to the ten largest clones.

This specimen comes from a study of cytotoxic CD8 clonotypes in ibrutinib-treated CLL (dated by TCRdb to about 2021). Background for the entire study: The cohort included some 14 treatment-naive and some 10 relapsed/refractory patients; roughly 17 were IGHV unmutated. Responses were partial in approximately 24 patients and complete in 2; after median 68 months follow-up, roughly 14 stayed in remission and some twelve progressed. The response samples were drawn at a median of 12 months into treatment, with a range of about 6 to 40 months. On average, each sample yielded some 250,000 productive templates and 94,082 productive rearrangements. Of the 80 to 95 participants in the trial, about 25 had longitudinal samples available. Cryopreserved peripheral blood mononuclear cells were obtained before treatment, at response, and at either sustained remission or disease progression. Every remission and progressive disease sample was obtained while ibrutinib was still being received by the patients.

Results and caveats for the whole study, not just this receptor: Public clonotypes were rare and either shrank or stayed stable during treatment, and the rise in clonality at ibrutinib response reflected expansion of private clonotypes. An increase in clonality was observed at ibrutinib response, with clonality remaining stable during sustained remission and falling back toward baseline at progression. Lymph node repertoires were not examined, and the timing of sampling was not matched between patients in sustained remission and those whose disease progressed. At baseline, clonality was higher than in age-matched healthy donors and showed a strong correlation with circulating CD8+ T-cell counts.

Taken with the paper, the label for time point translates to: eleven to twelve months on ibrutinib. For TCR beta library preparation, roughly 2.2 micrograms of genomic DNA were isolated from cryopreserved PBMCs. High-throughput TCR beta sequencing was performed on longitudinal blood samples from CLL patients receiving ibrutinib monotherapy. The patients took part in an open-label, single-center phase 2 trial of ibrutinib monotherapy. Trimming leaves V shorter by 4 bases and J shorter by 5 bases, with the junction holding 9 bases beyond the gene matches. The CDR3 goes from the cysteine to the phenylalanine over 15 residues. Of the read, only the CDR3 DNA is kept; its 45 bases are in frame from base 1. From the germline V gene, CDR1 is ENHRY and CDR2 is SYGVKD.

The origin of this receptor is a human donor with chronic lymphocytic leukemia. The V gene is TRBV10-3 and the J gene is TRBJ2-5, with 8 bases in between that match TRBD1. Sequencing was performed on PBMCs, taken after 12 months of ibrutinib treatment. The sequence in DNA is TGTGCCATCAGTGCACGACAGGGGACAGAGGAGACCCAGTACTTC. Its coded protein is CAISARQGTEETQYF.